This T cell receptor beta chain was captured by sequencing in a study of T cell changes during pregnancy in multiple sclerosis. This table comes from immunoSEQ multiplex PCR, and its TCRdb copy is limited to in-frame clones, with some not included. The profile shows about 36,000 clones, about nine tenths of them singletons. The starting material was CD8+ T cells from peripheral blood mononuclear cells, obtained in the third trimester of pregnancy. The receptor was isolated from a female donor with multiple sclerosis, enrolled in a pregnancy study.

Here the CDR3 reads CASSVGGETQYF. Here the CDR3 DNA reads TGTGCCAGTAGCGTGGGGGGGGAGACCCAGTACTTC. This chain uses TRBV19 with TRBJ2-5, with TRBD2 identical over 7 bases. Germline V gene data show CDR1 as LNHDA and CDR2 as SQIVND (reference sequence). This CDR3 comprises 12 residues. Losses at the gene ends were 6 bases for V and 5 bases for J; bases not matched to a gene: 3.